Listed below are T cell receptor beta chains from one sample, sequenced in a study of blood T cell repertoires in COVID-19. Libraries were prepared by immunoSEQ multiplex PCR; TCRdb keeps only in-frame clonotypes and omits some of them. The sample consists of approximately 300,000 clones, 80% to 90% of them appearing once. Sequences were obtained from peripheral blood. These receptors were taken from a woman between 50 and 59 years old with acute or convalescent COVID-19. Both conserved end residues are part of each CDR3. D genes are given only for firm matches. Size is stated for part of the rows, as once, few or many counts, or as a class when the clone is expanded.

d_gene	v_gene	abundance	j_gene	CDR3nt	CDR3aa
NA	TRBV5-4	NA	TRBJ2-3	TGTGCCAGCAGCTTACGGGGTGGATCAGATACGCAGTATTTT	CASSLRGGSDTQYF
NA	TRBV28	once	TRBJ2-5	TGTGCCAGCATTCCAGGGGTGGAGTTATTTAAAGACCAGTACTTC	CASIPGVELFKDQYF
NA	TRBV5-6	NA	TRBJ2-5	TGTGCCAGCAGATTAAGTATAGCGGCCCAAGAGACCCAGTACTTC	CASRLSIAAQETQYF
TRBD1	TRBV6-5	NA	TRBJ1-2	TGTGCCAGCAGGTCCGGGACAGGGGGGTACTATGGCTACACCTTC	CASRSGTGGYYGYTF
NA	TRBV19	NA	TRBJ1-1	TGTGCCAGTAGGGCGGGATCACTTAACTCTAACACTGAAGCTTTCTTT	CASRAGSLNSNTEAFF
NA	TRBV19	once	TRBJ2-3	TGTGCCAGTAGTATTGGGGGGTTTTTCACAGATACGCAGTATTTT	CASSIGGFFTDTQYF
TRBD1	TRBV6-1	NA	TRBJ1-2	TGTGCCAGCAGTGAATACGGGACAGGTGTTTATGGCTACACCTTC	CASSEYGTGVYGYTF
NA	TRBV10-3	once	TRBJ1-2	TGTGCCATCAGTGAGAACTCGGGCGGGGGCGGCTACACCTTC	CAISENSGGGGYTF
TRBD2	TRBV5-1	NA	TRBJ2-3	TGCGCCAGCTTAGCGGGACCTAGCACAGATACGCAGTATTTT	CASLAGPSTDTQYF
NA	TRBV18	NA	TRBJ1-2	TGTGCCAGTTCGCCGGGCCGGGAGGATGGCTACACCTTC	CASSPGREDGYTF
NA	TRBV14	NA	TRBJ2-6	TGTGCCAGCAGCCACGCGTACTCTGGGGCCAACGTCCTGACTTTC	CASSHAYSGANVLTF
TRBD1	TRBV10-3	few	TRBJ1-2	TGTGCCATCAGTGAAACGGGACAGGGGGACTATGGCTACACCTTC	CAISETGQGDYGYTF
NA	TRBV7-2	once	TRBJ2-5	TGTGCCAGCAGCCCGGGAACCACCAGGACCCAGTACTTC	CASSPGTTRTQYF
NA	TRBV29-1	NA	TRBJ2-2	TGCAGCGTCCGGACAGACCGGACCGGGGAGCTGTTTTTT	CSVRTDRTGELFF
TRBD1	TRBV9	once	TRBJ1-5	TGTGCCAGCAGCGTCGGGACAGGCAGTCAGCCCCAGCATTTT	CASSVGTGSQPQHF